What follows are 11 T cell receptor beta chains derived from one specimen sequenced in a study of blood T cell repertoires in COVID-19. Measured with immunoSEQ multiplex PCR; TCRdb has only the in-frame clones, and not every one. The profile shows some 70,000 clones, 75% to 90% of them singletons. What was sequenced was peripheral blood. These receptors were taken from a man in his fifties with active COVID-19.

The gene calls are TRBV5-5 and TRBJ1-5, with TRBD1 matching over 8 bases. This CDR3 region has 14 residues. Germline-derived CDR1 and CDR2 are SGHKS and YYEKEE (reference sequence). J gave up 6 bases and V 2 bases, and 4 bases lay outside the gene matches. The CDR3 sequence is CASSFTGGPQPQHF. In DNA, the CDR3 is TGTGCCAGCAGCTTTACAGGGGGACCTCAGCCCCAGCATTTT.

V usage is TRBV4-2 and J usage is TRBJ2-1; unclear D gene. The CDR3 length is 16 residues. V lost 1 base, J lost 2 bases, and 12 bases lay in between. In germline, CDR1 is LGHNA, CDR2 YNFKEQ. CDR3 coding DNA: TGTGCCAGCAGCCAAGGGGCCAGCTATCCCTACAATGAGCAGTTCTTC. Residues: CASSQGASYPYNEQFF.

The V gene is TRBV19, the J gene TRBJ1-4; D gene ambiguous. V was trimmed by 7 bases and J by 7 bases, leaving 13 bases between them. The V gene's germline CDR1 is LNHDA and CDR2 SQIVND (reference sequence). The CDR3 loop spans 13 amino acids. CDR3 in amino acids: CASMRTVPEKLFF. The CDR3 nucleotides are TGTGCCAGTATGCGAACAGTACCTGAAAAACTGTTTTTT.

The chain is built from TRBV30 and TRBJ1-1; D ambiguous. The germline V gene encodes CDR1 GTSNPN and CDR2 SVGIG (reference sequence). CDR3 length equals 13 residues. The ends were cut back, 0 bases at V and 5 bases at J, with 10 bases in the middle. The CDR3 sequence is CAWSVRAGTEAFF. The DNA of the CDR3 is TGTGCCTGGAGTGTAAGGGCGGGAACTGAAGCTTTCTTT.

The CDR3 DNA follows: TGTGCCAGCAGCTTAGGGGGAAGAGGGTTGGGAGATACGCAGTATTTT. Amino acids: CASSLGGRGLGDTQYF. V usage is TRBV7-8 and J usage is TRBJ2-3, with a tentative D call TRBD2 (5 bases). V was trimmed by 1 base and J by 5 bases, leaving 16 bases between them. This CDR3 is built from 16 residues. Per germline, CDR1 SGHVS and CDR2 FQNEAQ.

The chain couples TRBV7-2 to TRBJ2-1, with 11 bases aligning to TRBD2. CDR3 size: 15 residues. The trim removed 1 base at V and 8 bases at J, leaving 4 bases unmatched. Germline V CDR1 and CDR2: SGHTA, FQGNSA. The CDR3 coding sequence is TGTGCCAGCAGCTTAGGCCTACTAGCGGGAGATGAGCAGTTCTTC. Encoded protein: CASSLGLLAGDEQFF.

V gene TRBV9 combines with J gene TRBJ2-1, with 12 bases lining up with TRBD2. The CDR3 is 16 amino acids. After removal of 4 bases from V and 4 bases from J, the junction contained 6 bases not matched to a gene. Germline V CDR1 and CDR2: SGDLS, YYNGEE. CDR3 region: CASSQPGLAGYNEQFF. CDR3 DNA sequence: TGTGCCAGCAGCCAACCGGGACTAGCGGGTTACAATGAGCAGTTCTTC.

This chain links TRBV12-3 or TRBV12-4 with TRBJ1-1, with D unresolved. Trimming shortened V by 4 bases and J by 5 bases, and 11 bases separated the two germline ends. The CDR3 runs 13 residues. CDR3 amino acids: CASSYLGVTEAFF. DNA of the CDR3: TGTGCCAGCAGTTACCTCGGGGTAACTGAAGCTTTCTTT.

The rearrangement uses TRBV10-3 and TRBJ2-7; TRBD1 matches 7 bases. CDR3 length equals 16 residues. The germline V gene encodes CDR1 ENHRY and CDR2 SYGVKD. V lost 6 bases and J lost 0; bases outside the gene matches: 11. The CDR3 DNA sequence: TGTGCCATCAGCCCGTCGACAGGGAAACGCTCCTACGAGCAGTACTTC. Translating gives CAISPSTGKRSYEQYF.

This chain connects TRBV4-1 to TRBJ2-1; D ambiguous. Per the germline V gene, CDR1 is MGHRA and CDR2 is YSYEKL. Trimming shortened V by 0 bases and J by 3 bases, and 6 bases separated the two germline ends. The CDR3 runs 14 residues. This CDR3 is CASSQERVYNEQFF. The CDR3 nucleotides are TGCGCCAGCAGCCAAGAACGAGTCTACAATGAGCAGTTCTTC.

This chain joins TRBV10-3 and TRBJ2-7; tentative D call: TRBD1 (6 bases). V was trimmed by 6 bases and J by 4 bases, leaving 19 bases between them. Germline V CDR1 and CDR2: ENHRY, SYGVKD. The CDR3 is 15 residues long. CDR3 bases: TGTGCCATCAGGCCCTCCGGGACACGACCTTACGAGCAGTACTTC. Translating it yields CAIRPSGTRPYEQYF.